This T cell receptor (beta chain) emerged from a study of CD8 T cells in ankylosing spondylitis. Deletions cut 5 bases from V and 2 bases from J, with 7 bases between. The CDR3 extends over 13 amino acids. The germline V gene has CDR1 SGHNT and CDR2 YENEEA. A quantitative 5'-RACE method, one with molecular barcodes, was used to make TCR beta libraries. TCRdb used MiXCR to reprocess the 5' RACE reads, holding one entry per CDR3 protein. Among fewer than 400,000 distinct CDR3 sequences listed, around 8% were seen once. With regard to this clonotype: The antigen is unknown.

Study-level points and caveats: A CD8+ phenotype characterized the disease-linked clones, which were relatively rare in peripheral blood. There was reportedly significant enrichment of clones that were disease-linked in matched ankylosing spondylitis synovial fluid. Blood of patients with ankylosing spondylitis appeared to be characterized by a TCR beta motif of eight highly homologous variants. Existing reports had already noted some motif variants in reactive arthritis synovial fluid and blood.

What was sequenced was blood, either unsorted or a sorted T cell fraction (not recorded which). This chain links TRBV11-3 with TRBJ2-1, with no clear D. The source is a male donor with ankylosing spondylitis. CDR3 sequence (DNA): TGTGCCAGCAGCCCTTATACCTACAATGAGCAGTTCTTC. As protein: CASSPYTYNEQFF.